This passage covers 25 T cell receptor beta chains from one sample sequenced in a study of cytomegalovirus exposure and HLA in healthy donors. Researchers ran the PCR with 60 Vbeta and 13 Jbeta primers. The data were produced by immunoSEQ multiplex PCR, yet TCRdb's version contains in-frame clones alone and is incomplete. The sample yields 90,000 or so clones, roughly 74% seen once. Input material: PBMCs. The receptors shown here come from a woman between 18 and 30 years old in good health and CMV-seropositive.

The chain combines TRBV7-3 with TRBJ1-1; TRBD1 is a possible D gene (6 bases). The CDR3 length is 17 residues. Germline V gene lookup returns CDR1 SGHTA and CDR2 FQGTGA. V was clipped by 2 bases and J by 0 bases, with 16 bases between them. The CDR3 spells CASSLSPPGQMNTEAFF. The CDR3 coding sequence is TGTGCCAGCAGCTTATCCCCGCCCGGACAGATGAACACTGAAGCTTTCTTT. Complete variable domain (other parts from reference TRBV7-3 and TRBJ1-1): GAGVSQTPSNKVTEKGKYVELRCDPISGHTALYWYRQSLGQGPEFLIYFQGTGAADDSGLPNDRFFAVRPEGSVSTLKIQRTERGDSAVYLCASSLSPPGQMNTEAFFGQGTRLTVV.

The chain links TRBV7-9 to TRBJ2-4; 7 bases are shared with TRBD1. The germline gives CDR1 SEHNR, CDR2 FQNEAQ (reference sequence). The CDR3 has 13 amino acids. Germline trimming cut 5 bases from V and 11 bases from J; bases unmatched to any gene: 9. The CDR3 nucleotides read TGTGCCAGCAGCCCGACAGGGCCCGGATTTCAGTACTTC. Translating gives CASSPTGPGFQYF.

The chain combines TRBV11-3 with TRBJ1-1; D is possibly TRBD1 (5 bases). Germline V lookup: CDR1 SGHNT, CDR2 YENEEA. V dropped 4 bases and J dropped 5 bases, with 17 bases sitting between them. CDR3 size: 15 residues. In DNA form, the CDR3 reads TGTGCCAGCAGCTCAGGCCCTGGGGGGGGTACTGAAGCTTTCTTT. It encodes CASSSGPGGGTEAFF.

This chain joins TRBV10-3 and TRBJ1-2, with a tentative D call TRBD1 (6 bases). The CDR3 covers 14 residues. V was cut by 6 bases and J by 6 bases, with 17 bases left in between. From germline, CDR1 is ENHRY and CDR2 SYGVKD. The CDR3 is CAISRDTVGDGYTF. The CDR3 coding sequence is TGTGCCATCAGCCGGGACACTGTAGGCGATGGCTACACCTTC.

This clone was seen more than once but under ten times. The CDR3: CASSSRDRGRVGANVLTF. The CDR3 DNA sequence: TGTGCCAGCAGCTCCCGGGACAGGGGGCGGGTGGGGGCCAACGTCCTGACTTTC. The chain joins TRBV7-9 to TRBJ2-6; 12 bases match TRBD1. This CDR3 spans 18 amino acids. CDR1 and CDR2 (germline): SEHNR, FQNEAQ (reference sequence). Germline trimming cut 4 bases from V and 4 bases from J; bases unmatched to any gene: 8.

This clone has more than one count but fewer than ten. This chain links TRBV9 with TRBJ2-3, with 7 bases lining up with TRBD1. The trim removed 0 bases at V and 2 bases at J, leaving 6 bases unmatched. The CDR3 runs 16 residues. Per the germline V gene, CDR1 is SGDLS and CDR2 is YYNGEE. CDR3: CASSVAHGQVTDTQYF. CDR3 coding DNA: TGTGCCAGCAGCGTAGCTCACGGACAGGTCACAGATACGCAGTATTTT.

The chain combines TRBV7-8 with TRBJ1-2; 7 bases map to TRBD1. Looked up from germline, CDR1 is SGHVS and CDR2 is FQNEAQ. Unmatched junction bases numbered 5, after V lost 2 bases and J lost 11 bases. The CDR3 sequence is 12 residues long. The CDR3 coding sequence is TGTGCCAGCAGCTTAATGGGGGACAGATACACCTTC. Translating gives CASSLMGDRYTF.

The DNA for the CDR3 is TGTGCCAGCAGGCGGAGGACAGGGGTTTCTGGGGCCAACGTCCTGACTTTC. The encoded protein is CASRRRTGVSGANVLTF. V and J are TRBV11-2 and TRBJ2-6; 9 nucleotides line up with TRBD1. Germline V gene lookup returns CDR1 SGHAT and CDR2 FQNNGV. With V trimmed by 6 bases and J by 1 base, 7 bases remained unmatched. CDR3 size: 17 residues.

This clone was detected only a few times. This sequence joins TRBV30 and TRBJ1-5; TRBD1 is a possible D gene (6 bases). V gave up 3 bases and J gave up 4 bases, with 16 bases separating them. This CDR3 region has 15 residues. Germline V CDR1 and CDR2: GTSNPN, SVGIG (reference sequence). CDR3 loop: CAWRAPGTNNQPQHF. As DNA, the CDR3 is TGTGCCTGGAGAGCCCCCGGGACAAATAATCAGCCCCAGCATTTT.

The V gene is TRBV30, the J gene TRBJ2-7; 9 nucleotides match TRBD1. Germline CDR1 and CDR2: GTSNPN and SVGIG (reference sequence). Unmatched junction bases numbered 11, after V lost 2 bases and J lost 9 bases. The CDR3 covers 14 residues. CDR3 in DNA: TGTGCCTGGAGTACTGGGACAGGGACTACGAGGCAGTACTTC. Its protein product is CAWSTGTGTTRQYF.

The rearrangement links TRBV7-9 to TRBJ2-5; D might be TRBD1 (6 bases). The CDR3 sequence is 14 residues long. The V end was cut by 4 bases, the J end by 3 bases, with 12 bases between. Germline V CDR1 and CDR2: SEHNR, FQNEAQ (reference sequence). CDR3 nucleotides: TGTGCCAGCAGCTCCTGGGACATCAAAGAGACCCAGTACTTC. Translated, it gives CASSSWDIKETQYF.

V gene TRBV6-4 combines with J gene TRBJ2-3; 14 bases fit TRBD2. In germline, CDR1 is MRHNA, CDR2 SNTAGT. Trimming took 2 bases from V and 10 from J; bases not matched to a gene: 8. The CDR3 runs to 16 residues. CDR3 sequence reads: CASSDETSGGASSQYF. As DNA, the CDR3 is TGTGCCAGCAGTGACGAGACTAGCGGGGGGGCCTCTTCGCAGTATTTT.

The chain has TRBV7-6 and TRBJ1-6, with D possibly matching TRBD1 (5 bases). The length of the CDR3 is 16 residues. CDR1 and CDR2 from the germline V gene are SGHVS and FNYEAQ. The V and J ends lost 5 bases and 8 bases respectively, with 19 bases between them. CDR3 nucleotides: TGTGCCAGCAGCGTTCGGGGGGGTCGGTTAGATTCACCCCTCCACTTT. It specifies CASSVRGGRLDSPLHF.

This clone was counted only a few times. The CDR3 loop is CASSWDRVVYGYTF. CDR3 DNA sequence: TGTGCCAGCAGCTGGGACAGGGTTGTTTATGGCTACACCTTC. V gene TRBV28 combines with J gene TRBJ1-2; TRBD1 agrees at 9 bases. The CDR3 is 14 residues long. The germline V gene has CDR1 MDHEN and CDR2 SYDVKM. V dropped 6 bases and J dropped 5; count of bases not matched to a gene: 7.

The genes are TRBV5-1 and TRBJ2-1; possibly TRBD1 for D (6 bases). V was pared by 1 base and J by 0 bases, with 11 bases between. The length of the CDR3 is 16 residues. The germline gives CDR1 SGHRS, CDR2 YFSETQ. Here the CDR3 reads CASSLFGTSSYNEQFF. Here the CDR3 DNA reads TGCGCCAGCAGCTTGTTCGGGACATCCTCCTACAATGAGCAGTTCTTC.

This clone was seen once. The V call is TRBV6-4, the J call TRBJ2-3, with 10 bases lining up with TRBD2. J lost 3 bases, V lost 0 bases, and 6 bases had no gene match. Germline V CDR1 and CDR2: MRHNA, SNTAGT. There are 17 residues in the CDR3. This CDR3 reads CASSDSSGGAGTDTQYF. The CDR3 DNA reads as TGTGCCAGCAGTGACTCCAGCGGGGGGGCCGGTACAGATACGCAGTATTTT.

The rearrangement links TRBV4-1 to TRBJ2-1; no clear D gene. Germline V gene sequence: CDR1 MGHRA, CDR2 YSYEKL. Trimming shortened V by 1 base and J by 9 bases, and 4 bases separated the two germline ends. The CDR3 consists of 11 residues. This CDR3 is CASSQGGEQFF. DNA of the CDR3: TGCGCCAGCAGCCAAGGAGGTGAGCAGTTCTTC.

This clone was observed a few times. The V call is TRBV7-2, the J call TRBJ2-1, with 7 nucleotides matching TRBD2. CDR3 length: 17 residues. The germline gives CDR1 SGHTA, CDR2 FQGNSA. The V gene end was trimmed by 4 bases and the J gene end by 6 bases; junction bases not matched to a gene: 15. The CDR3 spells CASSSFTWREISNEQFF. CDR3 DNA: TGTGCCAGCAGCTCCTTCACTTGGCGGGAGATCTCCAATGAGCAGTTCTTC.

V gene TRBV5-1 combines with J gene TRBJ2-5; 11 bases align to TRBD2. The J call is in doubt because the DNA end fits TRBJ2-7 better. This CDR3 comprises 15 residues. Germline V gene lookup returns CDR1 SGHRS and CDR2 YFSETQ. The CDR3 is CASSLGTSGFYEQYF. In nucleotides, the CDR3 is TGCGCCAGCAGCCTAGGGACTAGCGGATTTTACGAGCAGTACTTC.

This clone was detected only a few times. The chain combines TRBV7-9 with TRBJ1-4; TRBD1 agrees at 11 bases. Trimming at V came to 4 bases and at J to 5 bases, leaving 9 bases not matched to a gene. CDR1 SEHNR and CDR2 FQNEAQ come from the germline V gene (reference sequence). This CDR3 is 17 amino acids long. This CDR3 reads CASSSKYRDRGNEKLFF. In DNA, the CDR3 is TGTGCCAGCAGCTCCAAATACCGGGACAGGGGGAATGAAAAACTGTTTTTT.

This rearrangement joins TRBV9 to TRBJ2-7; 11 positions match TRBD1. Germline CDR1 is SGDLS and CDR2 is YYNGEE. The trim removed 2 bases at V and 2 bases at J, leaving 3 bases unmatched. CDR3 length equals 15 residues. CDR3 protein: CASSVGTGGAYEQYF. Here the CDR3 DNA reads TGTGCCAGCAGCGTGGGGACAGGGGGAGCCTACGAGCAGTACTTC.

The chain joins TRBV6-1 to TRBJ2-2, with 7 bases lining up with TRBD1. This CDR3 comprises 15 residues. The ends lost 6 bases at V and 5 bases at J; junction bases unmatched: 9. Germline V lookup: CDR1 MNHNS, CDR2 SASEGT. This CDR3 reads CASRSDRVRTGELFF. Written as DNA, the CDR3 is TGTGCCAGCAGGAGTGACAGGGTCAGGACCGGGGAGCTGTTTTTT.

The chain carries TRBV2 and TRBJ1-3; D perhaps matches TRBD1 (6 bases). CDR3 length equals 15 residues. CDR1 is SNHLY, CDR2 FYNNEI, per germline. V was trimmed by 6 bases and J by 3 bases, leaving 15 bases between them. DNA for the CDR3: TGTGCCAGCAGCTCACAGGGCCCGGATGGAAACACCATATATTTT. It translates to CASSSQGPDGNTIYF.

A word on this clone: Other DNA sequences within the sample encode an identical CDR3. CDR3 sequence (DNA): TGTGCCAGCAGCGCGAGCGGGAGCTCCTACAATGAGCAGTTCTTC. Translation: CASSASGSSYNEQFF. This chain joins TRBV9 and TRBJ2-1; 8 bases are shared with TRBD2. Germline-derived CDR1 and CDR2 are SGDLS and YYNGEE. V gave up 3 bases and J gave up 0 bases; unmatched junction bases: 2. The CDR3 spans 15 residues.

The gene calls are TRBV4-3 and TRBJ2-2; 9 positions agree with TRBD1. Unmatched junction bases numbered 8, after V lost 6 bases and J lost 6 bases. The CDR3 is 15 residues long. CDR1 is LGHNA, CDR2 YSLEER, per germline. The CDR3 loop reads CASRPGTGSPGELFF. CDR3 bases: TGCGCCAGCAGGCCCGGGACAGGGTCCCCCGGGGAGCTGTTTTTT.